The clone carrying this T cell receptor beta chain was counted a single time. Its antigen is not identified. V lost 5 bases, J lost 3 bases, and 7 bases lay in between. From germline, CDR1 is SQVTM and CDR2 ANQGSEA. This CDR3 is built from 12 residues. The authors extracted RNA and reverse transcribed it into cDNA as the sequencing template. Assay used: immunoSEQ multiplex PCR; TCRdb lists only in-frame clones, some missing. This sample has roughly 150,000 clones; 55% to 65% occur once, and the top ten carry under 5.5%. This record comes from a study of CD8+ T cells in alopecia areata. Broader study findings: Among patients, TCR sharing was less clear than in mice, a difference possibly due in part to HLA diversity in the patient population.

What was sequenced was CD4+ T cells sorted from blood. The clonotype comes from a human donor in good health. The chain uses TRBV29-1 and TRBJ2-2; D ambiguous. The CDR3 loop is CSVQVYTGELFF. In nucleotides, the CDR3 is TGCAGCGTTCAGGTGTACACCGGGGAGCTGTTTTTT.